The entry below gives a single T cell receptor beta chain sequence along with its context. The CDR3 has 16 amino acids. Trimming at V came to 3 bases and at J to 2 bases, leaving 9 bases not matched to a gene. Germline values: CDR1 SGDLS, CDR2 YYNGEE. This sample is part of a study of cytomegalovirus exposure and HLA in healthy donors. The PCR contained 60 Vbeta and 13 Jbeta primers. Per the original methods: There were about 80 million unique TCR beta chains by a later count, and 10 million to 12 million of them were shared. Assay used: immunoSEQ multiplex PCR; TCRdb lists only in-frame clones, some missing. The D gene and trimming were derived from the DNA, and the V and J assignments and clone size from that table. The table counts around 130,000 clones; roughly 2% lies in the top ten.

The material sequenced was PBMCs. The source is a woman between 55 and 75 years old in good health and CMV-seronegative. The chain links TRBV9 to TRBJ2-3; 7 nucleotides match TRBD2. CDR3 residues: CASSGTGTIPTDTQYF. CDR3 DNA sequence: TGTGCCAGCAGCGGAACCGGGACTATACCCACAGATACGCAGTATTTT.